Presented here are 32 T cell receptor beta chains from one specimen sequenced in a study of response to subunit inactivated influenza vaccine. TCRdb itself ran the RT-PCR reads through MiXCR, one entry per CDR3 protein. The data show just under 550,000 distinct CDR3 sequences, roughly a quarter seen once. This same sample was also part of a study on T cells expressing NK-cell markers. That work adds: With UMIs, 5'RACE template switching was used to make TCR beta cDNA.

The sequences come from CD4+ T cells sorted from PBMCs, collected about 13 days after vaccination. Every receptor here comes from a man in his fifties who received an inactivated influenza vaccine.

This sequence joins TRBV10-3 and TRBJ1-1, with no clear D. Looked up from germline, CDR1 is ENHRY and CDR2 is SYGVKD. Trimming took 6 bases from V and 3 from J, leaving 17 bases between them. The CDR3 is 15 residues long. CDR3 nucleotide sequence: TGTGCCATCAGCCCCGGGCCGGGAGAGTACACTGAAGCTTTCTTT. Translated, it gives CAISPGPGEYTEAFF.

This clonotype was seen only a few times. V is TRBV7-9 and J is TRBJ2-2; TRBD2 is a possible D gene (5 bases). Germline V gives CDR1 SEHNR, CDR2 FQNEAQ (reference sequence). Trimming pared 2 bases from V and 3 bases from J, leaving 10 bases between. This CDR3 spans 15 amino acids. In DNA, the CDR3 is TGTGCCAGCAGCTTACCTGGAGGAGACACCGGGGAGCTGTTTTTT. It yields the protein CASSLPGGDTGELFF.

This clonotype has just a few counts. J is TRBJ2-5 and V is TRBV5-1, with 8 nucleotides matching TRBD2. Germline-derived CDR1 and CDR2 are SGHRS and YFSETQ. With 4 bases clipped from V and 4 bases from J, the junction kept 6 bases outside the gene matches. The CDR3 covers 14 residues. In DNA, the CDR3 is TGCGCCAGCAGCGCGACTAGCGTGGGAGAGACCCAGTACTTC. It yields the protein CASSATSVGETQYF.

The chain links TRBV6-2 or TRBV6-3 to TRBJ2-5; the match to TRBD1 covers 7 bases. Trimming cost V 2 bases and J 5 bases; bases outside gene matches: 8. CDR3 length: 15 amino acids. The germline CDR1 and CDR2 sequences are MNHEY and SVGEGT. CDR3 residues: CASSYVLGGQETQYF. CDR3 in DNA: TGTGCCAGCAGTTACGTTTTAGGGGGCCAGGAGACCCAGTACTTC.

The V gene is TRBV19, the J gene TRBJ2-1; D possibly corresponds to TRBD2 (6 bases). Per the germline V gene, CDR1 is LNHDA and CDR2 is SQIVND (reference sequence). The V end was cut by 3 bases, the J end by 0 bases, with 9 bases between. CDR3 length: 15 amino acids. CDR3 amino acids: CASSIFGSSYNEQFF. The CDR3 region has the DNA TGTGCCAGTAGTATTTTCGGGAGCTCCTACAATGAGCAGTTCTTC.

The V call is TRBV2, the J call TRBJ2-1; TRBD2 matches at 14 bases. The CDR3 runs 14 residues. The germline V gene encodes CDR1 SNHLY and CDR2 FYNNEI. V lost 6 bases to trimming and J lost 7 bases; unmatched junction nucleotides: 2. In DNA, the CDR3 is TGTGCCAGCAGAAGGACTAGCGGGAGGAATGAGCAGTTCTTC. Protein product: CASRRTSGRNEQFF. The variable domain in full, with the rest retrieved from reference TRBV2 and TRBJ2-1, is EPEVTQTPSHQVTQMGQEVILRCVPISNHLYFYWYRQILGQKVEFLVSFYNNEISEKSEIFDDQFSVERPDGSNFTLKIRSTKLEDSAMYFCASRRTSGRNEQFFGPGTRLTVL.

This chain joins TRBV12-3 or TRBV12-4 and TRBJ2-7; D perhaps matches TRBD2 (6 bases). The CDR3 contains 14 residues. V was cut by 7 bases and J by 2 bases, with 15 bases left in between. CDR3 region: CASKPKGGPYEQYF. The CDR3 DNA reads TGTGCCAGCAAGCCGAAGGGAGGCCCCTACGAGCAGTACTTC.

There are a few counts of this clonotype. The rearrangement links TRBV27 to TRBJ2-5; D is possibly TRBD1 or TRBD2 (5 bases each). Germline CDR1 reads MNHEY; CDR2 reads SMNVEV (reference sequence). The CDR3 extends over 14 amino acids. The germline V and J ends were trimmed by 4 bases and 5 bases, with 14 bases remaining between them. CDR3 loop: CASSSPGATETQYF. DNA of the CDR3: TGTGCCAGCAGTTCTCCCGGGGCGACGGAGACCCAGTACTTC.

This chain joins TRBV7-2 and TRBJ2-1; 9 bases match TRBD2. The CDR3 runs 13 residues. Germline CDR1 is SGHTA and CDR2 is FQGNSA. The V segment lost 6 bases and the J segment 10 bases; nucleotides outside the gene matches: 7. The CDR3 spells CASRNPSGNEQFF. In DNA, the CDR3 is TGTGCCAGCAGAAACCCTAGCGGGAACGAGCAGTTCTTC.

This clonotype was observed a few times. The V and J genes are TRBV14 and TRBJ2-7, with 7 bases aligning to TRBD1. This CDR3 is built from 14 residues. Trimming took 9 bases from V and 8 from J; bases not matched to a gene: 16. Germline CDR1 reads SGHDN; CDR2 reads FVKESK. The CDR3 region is CASAAVPRQGQQYF. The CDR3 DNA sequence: TGTGCCAGTGCAGCGGTGCCAAGACAGGGCCAGCAGTACTTC.

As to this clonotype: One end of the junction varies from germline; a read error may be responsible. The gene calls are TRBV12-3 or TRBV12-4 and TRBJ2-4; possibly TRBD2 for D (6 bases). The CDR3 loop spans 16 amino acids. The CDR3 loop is CDSKSRVAGKGDIQYF. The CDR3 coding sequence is TGTGACAGCAAATCGAGGGTGGCGGGGAAAGGGGACATTCAGTACTTC.

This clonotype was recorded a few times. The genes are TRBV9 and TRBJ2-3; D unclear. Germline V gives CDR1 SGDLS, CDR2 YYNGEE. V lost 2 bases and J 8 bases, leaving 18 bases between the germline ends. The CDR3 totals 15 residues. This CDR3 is CASSVGLDSVGTQYF. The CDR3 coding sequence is TGTGCCAGCAGCGTTGGGCTAGATTCAGTTGGTACGCAGTATTTT.

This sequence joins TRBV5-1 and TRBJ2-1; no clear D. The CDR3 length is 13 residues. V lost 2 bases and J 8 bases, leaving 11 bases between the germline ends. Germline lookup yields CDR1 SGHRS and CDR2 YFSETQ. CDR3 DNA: TGCGCCAGCAGCTTACTCGTGTTCGATGAGCAGTTCTTC. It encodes CASSLLVFDEQFF.

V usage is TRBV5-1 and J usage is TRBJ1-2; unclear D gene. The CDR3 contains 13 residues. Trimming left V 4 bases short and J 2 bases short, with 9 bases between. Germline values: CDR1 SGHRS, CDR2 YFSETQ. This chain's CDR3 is CASSPEPNYGYTF. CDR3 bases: TGCGCCAGCAGCCCGGAGCCCAACTATGGCTACACCTTC. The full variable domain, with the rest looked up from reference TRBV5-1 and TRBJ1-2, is KAGVTQTPRYLIKTRGQQVTLSCSPISGHRSVSWYQQTPGQGLQFLFEYFSETQRNKGNFPGRFSGRQFSNSRSEMNVSTLELGDSALYLCASSPEPNYGYTFGSGTRLTVV.

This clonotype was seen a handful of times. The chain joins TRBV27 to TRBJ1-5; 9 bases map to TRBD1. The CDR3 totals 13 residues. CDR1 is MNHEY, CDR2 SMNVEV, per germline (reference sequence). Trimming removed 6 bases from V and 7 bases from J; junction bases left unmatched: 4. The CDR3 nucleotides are TGTGCCAGCAGCGGGACAGGGAGCCAGCCCCAGCATTTT. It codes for CASSGTGSQPQHF.

This CDR3 reads CASRSSGTGGQPQHF. As DNA, the CDR3 is TGTGCCAGCAGATCTTCCGGGACCGGCGGTCAGCCCCAGCATTTT. This chain joins TRBV28 and TRBJ1-5; TRBD1 might be the D (5 bases). V was clipped by 6 bases and J by 6 bases, with 18 bases between them. Germline CDR1 reads MDHEN; CDR2 reads SYDVKM. The CDR3 is 15 amino acids.

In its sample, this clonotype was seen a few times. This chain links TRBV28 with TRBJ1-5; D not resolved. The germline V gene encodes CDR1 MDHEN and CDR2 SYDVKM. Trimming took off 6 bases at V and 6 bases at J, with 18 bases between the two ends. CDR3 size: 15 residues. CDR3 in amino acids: CASSPPLGEIQPQHF. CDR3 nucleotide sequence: TGTGCCAGCAGCCCGCCCCTCGGGGAGATTCAGCCCCAGCATTTT.

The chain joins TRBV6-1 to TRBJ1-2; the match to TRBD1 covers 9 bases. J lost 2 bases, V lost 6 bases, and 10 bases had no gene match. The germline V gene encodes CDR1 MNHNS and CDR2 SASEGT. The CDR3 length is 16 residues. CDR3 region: CASSPGQGRRNYGYTF. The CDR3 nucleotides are TGTGCCAGCAGCCCCGGACAGGGGCGTCGAAACTATGGCTACACCTTC.

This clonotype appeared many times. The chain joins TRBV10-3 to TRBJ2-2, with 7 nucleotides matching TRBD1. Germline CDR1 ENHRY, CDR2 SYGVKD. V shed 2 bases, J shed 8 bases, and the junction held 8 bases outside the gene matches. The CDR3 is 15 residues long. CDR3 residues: CAISETGTEIGELFF. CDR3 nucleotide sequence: TGTGCCATCAGTGAGACCGGGACAGAGATTGGGGAGCTGTTTTTT.

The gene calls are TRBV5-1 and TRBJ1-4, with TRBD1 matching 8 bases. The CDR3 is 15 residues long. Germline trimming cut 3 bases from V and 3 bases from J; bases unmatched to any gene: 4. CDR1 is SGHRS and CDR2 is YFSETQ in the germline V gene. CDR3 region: CASSYGQGPNEKLFF. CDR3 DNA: TGCGCCAGCAGCTATGGACAGGGTCCTAATGAAAAACTGTTTTTT.

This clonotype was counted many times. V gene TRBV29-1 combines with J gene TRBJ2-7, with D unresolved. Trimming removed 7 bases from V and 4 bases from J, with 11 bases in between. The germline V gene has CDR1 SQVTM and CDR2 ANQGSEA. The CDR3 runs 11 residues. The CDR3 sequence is CSAASGYEQYF. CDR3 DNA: TGCAGCGCTGCGTCCGGTTACGAGCAGTACTTC.

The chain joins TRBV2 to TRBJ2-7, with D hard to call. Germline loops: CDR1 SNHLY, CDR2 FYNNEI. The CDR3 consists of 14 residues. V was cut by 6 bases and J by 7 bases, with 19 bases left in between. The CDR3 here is CASRDARTLKEQYF. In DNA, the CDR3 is TGTGCCAGCAGGGATGCTAGGACCCTTAAGGAGCAGTACTTC.

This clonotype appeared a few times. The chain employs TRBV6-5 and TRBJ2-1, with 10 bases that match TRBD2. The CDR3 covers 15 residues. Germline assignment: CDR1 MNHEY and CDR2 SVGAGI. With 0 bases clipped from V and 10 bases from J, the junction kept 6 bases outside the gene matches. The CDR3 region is CASSYSLAGAWEQFF. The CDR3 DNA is TGTGCCAGCAGTTACTCGCTAGCGGGAGCCTGGGAGCAGTTCTTC.

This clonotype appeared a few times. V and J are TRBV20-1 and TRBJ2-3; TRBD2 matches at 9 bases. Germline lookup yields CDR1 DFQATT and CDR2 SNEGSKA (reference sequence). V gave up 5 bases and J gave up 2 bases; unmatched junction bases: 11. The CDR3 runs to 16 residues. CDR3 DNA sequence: TGCAGTGCTGGACCTTCTAGCGGGGTTATCACAGATACGCAGTATTTT. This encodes CSAGPSSGVITDTQYF.

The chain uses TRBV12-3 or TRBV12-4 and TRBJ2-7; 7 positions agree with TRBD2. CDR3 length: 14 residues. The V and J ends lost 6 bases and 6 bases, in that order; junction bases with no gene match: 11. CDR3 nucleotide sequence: TGTGCCAGCAGCCAGACGGGACTAACTCTCGAGCAGTACTTC. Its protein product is CASSQTGLTLEQYF.

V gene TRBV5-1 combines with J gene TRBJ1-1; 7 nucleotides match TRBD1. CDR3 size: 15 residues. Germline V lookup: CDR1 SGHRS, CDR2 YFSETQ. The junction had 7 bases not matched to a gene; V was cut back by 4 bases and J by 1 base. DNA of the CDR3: TGCGCCAGCAGCGCTCTGACAGGGAGGAACACTGAAGCTTTCTTT. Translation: CASSALTGRNTEAFF.

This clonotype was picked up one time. CDR3 amino acids: CASRQGVPNEKLFF. The CDR3, as DNA: TGCGCCAGCAGACAGGGTGTTCCTAATGAAAAACTGTTTTTT. J is TRBJ1-4 and V is TRBV5-1; a possible D gene is TRBD1 (6 bases). The V gene's germline CDR1 is SGHRS and CDR2 YFSETQ. The CDR3 sequence is 14 residues long. V gave up 5 bases and J gave up 3 bases, with 11 bases separating them.

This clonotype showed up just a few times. The CDR3 DNA follows: TGTGCCAGCAGTTTCAAACCGGGACAGGCCTACGAGCAGTACTTC. It is translated as CASSFKPGQAYEQYF. The J gene is TRBJ2-7, the V gene TRBV27, with TRBD1 identical over 8 bases. Germline V gene lookup returns CDR1 MNHEY and CDR2 SMNVEV (reference sequence). The CDR3 contains 15 residues. V lost 3 bases to trimming and J lost 2 bases; unmatched junction nucleotides: 6.

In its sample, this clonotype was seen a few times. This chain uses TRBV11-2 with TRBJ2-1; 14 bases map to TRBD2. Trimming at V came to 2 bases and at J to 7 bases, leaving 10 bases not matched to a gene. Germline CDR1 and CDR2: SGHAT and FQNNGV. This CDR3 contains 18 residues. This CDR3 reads CASSLLVTSGRAGNEQFF. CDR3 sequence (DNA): TGTGCCAGCAGCTTATTAGTGACTAGCGGGAGGGCCGGGAATGAGCAGTTCTTC. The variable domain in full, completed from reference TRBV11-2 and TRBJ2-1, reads EAGVAQSPRYKIIEKRQSVAFWCNPISGHATLYWYQQILGQGPKLLIQFQNNGVVDDSQLPKDRFSAERLKGVDSTLKIQPAKLEDSAVYLCASSLLVTSGRAGNEQFFGPGTRLTVL.

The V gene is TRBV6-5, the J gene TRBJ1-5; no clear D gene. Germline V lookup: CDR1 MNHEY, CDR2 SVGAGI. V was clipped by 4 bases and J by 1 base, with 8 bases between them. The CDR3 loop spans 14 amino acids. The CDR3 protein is CASSSYPSNQPQHF. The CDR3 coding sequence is TGTGCCAGCAGTTCATACCCGAGCAATCAGCCCCAGCATTTT.

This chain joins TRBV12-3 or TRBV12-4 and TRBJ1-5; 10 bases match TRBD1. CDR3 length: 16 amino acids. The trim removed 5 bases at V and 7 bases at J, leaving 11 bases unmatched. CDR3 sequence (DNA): TGTGCCAGCAGTCTATACACCGGGACAGGGGAGCAGCCCCAGCATTTT. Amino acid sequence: CASSLYTGTGEQPQHF.

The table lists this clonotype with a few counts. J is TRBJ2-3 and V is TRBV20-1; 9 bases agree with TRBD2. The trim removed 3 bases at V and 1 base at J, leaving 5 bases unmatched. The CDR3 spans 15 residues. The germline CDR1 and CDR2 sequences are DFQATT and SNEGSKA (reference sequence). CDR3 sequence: CSASLAGRGTDTQYF. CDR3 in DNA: TGCAGTGCTAGCCTAGCGGGGCGGGGCACAGATACGCAGTATTTT.